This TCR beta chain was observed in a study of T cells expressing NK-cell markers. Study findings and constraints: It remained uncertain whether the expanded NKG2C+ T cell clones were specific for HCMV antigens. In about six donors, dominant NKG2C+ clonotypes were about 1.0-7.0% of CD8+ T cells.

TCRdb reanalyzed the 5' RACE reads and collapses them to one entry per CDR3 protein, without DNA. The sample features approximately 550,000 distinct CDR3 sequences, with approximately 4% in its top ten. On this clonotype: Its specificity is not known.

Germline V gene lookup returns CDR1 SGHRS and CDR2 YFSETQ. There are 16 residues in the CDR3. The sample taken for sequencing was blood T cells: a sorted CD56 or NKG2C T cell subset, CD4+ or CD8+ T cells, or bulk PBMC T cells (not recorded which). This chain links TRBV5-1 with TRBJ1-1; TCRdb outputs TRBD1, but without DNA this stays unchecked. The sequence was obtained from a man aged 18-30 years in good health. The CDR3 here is CASSLYVTGDLAEAFF. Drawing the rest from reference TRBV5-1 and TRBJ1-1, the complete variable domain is KAGVTQTPRYLIKTRGQQVTLSCSPISGHRSVSWYQQTPGQGLQFLFEYFSETQRNKGNFPGRFSGRQFSNSRSEMNVSTLELGDSALYLCASSLYVTGDLAEAFFGQGTRLTVV.